This T cell receptor (beta chain) derives from a study of T-cell reconstitution after alpha-beta-depleted transplantation in children. This clonotype was observed many times. The V gene end was trimmed by 3 bases and the J gene end by 2 bases; junction bases not matched to a gene: 6. This CDR3 spans 16 amino acids. The TCRbeta library was prepared with unique molecular identifiers. TCRdb reanalysed the PCR reads using MiXCR and keeps one entry per CDR3 protein. The data show fewer than 200,000 distinct CDR3 sequences, with about 6.8% seen just once and about 3% held by the top ten. This specimen consisted of PBMCs from the stem cell graft donor, obtained from the stem cell graft. This TCR derives from a human donor who donated a stem cell graft to a child with Wiskott-Aldrich syndrome. The rearrangement links TRBV12-3 or TRBV12-4 to TRBJ2-3; 9 positions match TRBD2. The CDR3 protein is CASSFISGSHTDTQYF. Here the CDR3 DNA reads TGTGCCAGCAGTTTTATTAGCGGGAGTCACACAGATACGCAGTATTTT.